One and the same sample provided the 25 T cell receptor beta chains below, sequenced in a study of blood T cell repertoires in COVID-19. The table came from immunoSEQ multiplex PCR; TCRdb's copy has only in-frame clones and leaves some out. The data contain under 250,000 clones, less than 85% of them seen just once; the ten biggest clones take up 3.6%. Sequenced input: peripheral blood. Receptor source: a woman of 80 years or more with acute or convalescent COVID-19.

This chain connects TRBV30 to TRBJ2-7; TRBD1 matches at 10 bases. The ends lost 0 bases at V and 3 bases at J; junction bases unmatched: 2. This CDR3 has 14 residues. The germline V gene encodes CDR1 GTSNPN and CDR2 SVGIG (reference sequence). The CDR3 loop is CAWSVTGGYYEQYF. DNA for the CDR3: TGTGCCTGGAGTGTGACAGGGGGCTACTACGAGCAGTACTTC.

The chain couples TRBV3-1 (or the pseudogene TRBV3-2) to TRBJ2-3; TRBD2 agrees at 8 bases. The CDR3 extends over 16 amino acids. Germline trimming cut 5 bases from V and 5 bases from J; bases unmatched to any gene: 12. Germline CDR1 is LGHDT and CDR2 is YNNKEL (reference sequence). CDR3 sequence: CASSTHGAGAGDTQYF. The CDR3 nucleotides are TGTGCCAGCAGCACGCACGGAGCGGGGGCTGGAGATACGCAGTATTTT.

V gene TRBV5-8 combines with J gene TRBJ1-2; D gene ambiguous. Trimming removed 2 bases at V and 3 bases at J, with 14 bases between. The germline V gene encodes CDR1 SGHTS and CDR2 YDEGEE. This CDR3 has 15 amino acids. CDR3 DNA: TGTGCCAGCAGCTTTGTGAGGAATACGGACTATGGCTACACCTTC. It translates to CASSFVRNTDYGYTF.

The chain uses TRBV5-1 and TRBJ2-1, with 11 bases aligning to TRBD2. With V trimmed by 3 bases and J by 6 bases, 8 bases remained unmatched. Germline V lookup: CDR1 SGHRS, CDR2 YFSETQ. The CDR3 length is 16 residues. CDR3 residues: CASSYPGLAVPNEQFF. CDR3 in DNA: TGCGCCAGCAGCTATCCGGGACTAGCGGTACCCAATGAGCAGTTCTTC.

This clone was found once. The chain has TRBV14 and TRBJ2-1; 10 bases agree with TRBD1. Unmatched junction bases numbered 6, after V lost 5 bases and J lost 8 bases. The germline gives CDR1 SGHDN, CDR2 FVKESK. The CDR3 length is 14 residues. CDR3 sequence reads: CASSAGTGVYEQFF. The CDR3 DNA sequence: TGTGCCAGCAGCGCCGGGACAGGGGTTTATGAGCAGTTCTTC. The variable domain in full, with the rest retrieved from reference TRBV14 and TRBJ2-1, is EAGVTQFPSHSVIEKGQTVTLRCDPISGHDNLYWYRRVMGKEIKFLLHFVKESKQDESGMPNNRFLAERTGGTYSTLKVQPAELEDSGVYFCASSAGTGVYEQFFGPGTRLTVL.

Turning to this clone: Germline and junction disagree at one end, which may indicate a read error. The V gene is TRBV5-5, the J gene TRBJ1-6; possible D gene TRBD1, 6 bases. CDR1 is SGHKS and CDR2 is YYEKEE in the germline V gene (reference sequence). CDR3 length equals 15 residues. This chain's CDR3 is CASSSGQPYTSPLHF. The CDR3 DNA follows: TGTGCCAGCAGCTCGGGACAACCATATACTTCACCCCTCCACTTT.

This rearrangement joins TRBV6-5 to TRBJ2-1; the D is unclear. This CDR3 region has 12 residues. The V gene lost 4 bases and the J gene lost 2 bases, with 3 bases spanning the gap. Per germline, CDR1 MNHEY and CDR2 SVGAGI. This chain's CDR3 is CASSSTYNEQFF. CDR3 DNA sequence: TGTGCCAGCAGTTCAACCTACAATGAGCAGTTCTTC.

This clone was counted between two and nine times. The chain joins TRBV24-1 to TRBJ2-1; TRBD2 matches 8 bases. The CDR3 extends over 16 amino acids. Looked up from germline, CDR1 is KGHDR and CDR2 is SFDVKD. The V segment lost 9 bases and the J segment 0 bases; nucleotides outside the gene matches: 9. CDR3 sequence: CATGSGGPTSYNEQFF. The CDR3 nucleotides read TGTGCCACCGGCAGCGGGGGCCCCACCTCCTACAATGAGCAGTTCTTC.

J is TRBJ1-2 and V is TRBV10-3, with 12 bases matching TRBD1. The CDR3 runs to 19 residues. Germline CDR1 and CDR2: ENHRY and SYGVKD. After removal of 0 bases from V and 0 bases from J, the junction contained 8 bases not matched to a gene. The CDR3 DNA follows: TGTGCCATCAGTGAGTCGAATACTGGGACAGGGGGCTCTAACTATGGCTACACCTTC. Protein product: CAISESNTGTGGSNYGYTF.

The CDR3 sequence is CASSEQASGNTIYF. CDR3 nucleotide sequence: TGTGCCAGCAGCGAACAGGCGTCTGGAAACACCATATATTTT. This chain connects TRBV28 to TRBJ1-3; tentative D call: TRBD1 (5 bases). This CDR3 has 14 residues. Germline CDR1 reads MDHEN; CDR2 reads SYDVKM. V was clipped by 6 bases and J by 1 base, with 10 bases between them. Drawing the rest from reference TRBV28 and TRBJ1-3, the complete variable domain is DVKVTQSSRYLVKRTGEKVFLECVQDMDHENMFWYRQDPGLGLRLIYFSYDVKMKEKGDIPEGYSVSREKKERFSLILESASTNQTSMYLCASSEQASGNTIYFGEGSWLTVV.

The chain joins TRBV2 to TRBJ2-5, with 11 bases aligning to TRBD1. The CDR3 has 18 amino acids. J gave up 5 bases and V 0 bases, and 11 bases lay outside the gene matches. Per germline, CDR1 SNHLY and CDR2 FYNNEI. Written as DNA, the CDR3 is TGTGCCAGCAGTGAAGCTCGACCTGGACAGGGGGCTAGGGAGACCCAGTACTTC. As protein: CASSEARPGQGARETQYF.

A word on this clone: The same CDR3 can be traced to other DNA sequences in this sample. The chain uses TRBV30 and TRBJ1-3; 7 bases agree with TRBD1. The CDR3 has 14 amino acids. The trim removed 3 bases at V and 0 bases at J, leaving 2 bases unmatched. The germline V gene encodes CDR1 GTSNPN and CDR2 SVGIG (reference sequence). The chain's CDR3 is CAWSRDSSGNTIYF. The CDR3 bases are TGTGCCTGGAGCCGGGACAGCTCTGGAAACACCATATATTTT.

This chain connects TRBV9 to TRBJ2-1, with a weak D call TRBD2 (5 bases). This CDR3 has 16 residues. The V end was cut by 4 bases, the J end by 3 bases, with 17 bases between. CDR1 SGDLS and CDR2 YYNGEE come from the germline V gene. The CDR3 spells CASSFRTSSLYNEQFF. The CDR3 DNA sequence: TGTGCCAGCAGCTTTCGGACTTCGAGCCTCTACAATGAGCAGTTCTTC.

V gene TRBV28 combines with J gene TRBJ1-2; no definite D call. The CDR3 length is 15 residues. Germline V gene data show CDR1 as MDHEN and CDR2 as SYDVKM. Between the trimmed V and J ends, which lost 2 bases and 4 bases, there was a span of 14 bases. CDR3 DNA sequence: TGTGCCAGCAGTTTACCCCTAGGTAGAGGCTATGGCTACACCTTC. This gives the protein CASSLPLGRGYGYTF.

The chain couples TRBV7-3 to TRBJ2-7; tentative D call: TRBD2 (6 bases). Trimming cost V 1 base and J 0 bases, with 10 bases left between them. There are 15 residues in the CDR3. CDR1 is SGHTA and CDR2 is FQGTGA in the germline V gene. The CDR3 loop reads CASSLSGVDSYEQYF. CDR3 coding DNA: TGTGCCAGCAGCTTAAGCGGGGTCGACTCCTACGAGCAGTACTTC.

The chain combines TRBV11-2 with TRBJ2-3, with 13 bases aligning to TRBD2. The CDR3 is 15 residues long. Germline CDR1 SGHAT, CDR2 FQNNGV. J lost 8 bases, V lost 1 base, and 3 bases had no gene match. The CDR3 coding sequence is TGTGCCAGCAGCTTAGGGACTAGCGGGGGTGGTACGCAGTATTTT. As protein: CASSLGTSGGGTQYF.

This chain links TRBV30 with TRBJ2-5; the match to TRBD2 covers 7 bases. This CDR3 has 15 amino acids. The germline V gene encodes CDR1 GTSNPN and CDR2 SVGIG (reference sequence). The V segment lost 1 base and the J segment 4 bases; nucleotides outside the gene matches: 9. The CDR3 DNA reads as TGTGCCTGGAGTGATTCGACCCCGGGAGGAGAGACCCAGTACTTC. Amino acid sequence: CAWSDSTPGGETQYF.

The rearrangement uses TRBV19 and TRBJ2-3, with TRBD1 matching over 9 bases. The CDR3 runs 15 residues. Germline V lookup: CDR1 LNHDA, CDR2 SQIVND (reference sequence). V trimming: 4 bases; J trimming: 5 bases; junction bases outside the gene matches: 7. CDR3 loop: CASSTPGQGKDTQYF. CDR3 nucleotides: TGTGCCAGTAGTACCCCGGGACAGGGCAAAGATACGCAGTATTTT. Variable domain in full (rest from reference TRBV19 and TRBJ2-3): DGGITQSPKYLFRKEGQNVTLSCEQNLNHDAMYWYRQDPGQGLRLIYYSQIVNDFQKGDIAEGYSVSREKKESFPLTVTSAQKNPTAFYLCASSTPGQGKDTQYFGPGTRLTVL.

CDR3 DNA: TGTGCCAGCAGCTCCGAGCAGGGTCTCACTGAAGCTTTCTTT. It codes for CASSSEQGLTEAFF. The rearrangement uses TRBV11-3 and TRBJ1-1, with a weak D call TRBD1 (5 bases). V lost 4 bases, J lost 4 bases, and 13 bases lay in between. Germline CDR1 SGHNT, CDR2 YENEEA. The CDR3 is 14 amino acids.

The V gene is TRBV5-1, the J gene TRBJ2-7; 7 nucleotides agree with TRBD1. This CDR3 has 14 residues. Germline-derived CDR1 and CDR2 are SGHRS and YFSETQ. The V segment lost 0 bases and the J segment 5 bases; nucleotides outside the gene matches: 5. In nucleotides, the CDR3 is TGCGCCAGCAGCTTGGAGGGGGCTGAAGACGAGCAGTACTTC. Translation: CASSLEGAEDEQYF.

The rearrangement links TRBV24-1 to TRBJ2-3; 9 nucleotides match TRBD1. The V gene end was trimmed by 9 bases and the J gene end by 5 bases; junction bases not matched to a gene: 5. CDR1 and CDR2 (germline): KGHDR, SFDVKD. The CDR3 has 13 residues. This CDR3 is CATATGGRDTQYF. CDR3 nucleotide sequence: TGTGCCACCGCTACAGGGGGCAGAGATACGCAGTATTTT.

CDR3 DNA sequence: TGTGCCAGCAGCCAATTGCAGGGGGGCCGTGAGACCCAGTACTTC. It encodes CASSQLQGGRETQYF. This chain joins TRBV3-1 (or the pseudogene TRBV3-2) and TRBJ2-5; a weak D match, TRBD1 (7 bases). CDR3 length: 15 residues. V was clipped by 2 bases and J by 5 bases, with 15 bases between them. Germline loops: CDR1 LGHDT, CDR2 YNNKEL (reference sequence).

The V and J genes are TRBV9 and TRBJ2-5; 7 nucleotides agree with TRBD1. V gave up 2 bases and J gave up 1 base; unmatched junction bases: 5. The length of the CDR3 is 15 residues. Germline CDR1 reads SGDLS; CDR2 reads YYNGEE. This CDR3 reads CASSVAGTVQETQYF. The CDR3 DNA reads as TGTGCCAGCAGCGTTGCCGGGACAGTCCAAGAGACCCAGTACTTC.

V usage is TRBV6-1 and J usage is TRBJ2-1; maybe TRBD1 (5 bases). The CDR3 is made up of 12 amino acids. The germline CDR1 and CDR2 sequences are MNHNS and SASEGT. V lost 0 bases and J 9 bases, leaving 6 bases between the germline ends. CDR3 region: CASSEAGLEQFF. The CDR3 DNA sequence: TGTGCCAGCAGTGAAGCGGGGCTTGAGCAGTTCTTC.

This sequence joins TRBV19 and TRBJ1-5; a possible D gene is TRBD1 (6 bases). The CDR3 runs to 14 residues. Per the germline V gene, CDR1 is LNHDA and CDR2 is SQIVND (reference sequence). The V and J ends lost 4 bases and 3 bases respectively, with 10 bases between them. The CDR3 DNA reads TGTGCCAGTAGTACAGGGGTTCCCAATCAGCCCCAGCATTTT. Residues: CASSTGVPNQPQHF.